This T cell receptor (beta chain) was captured in a study of T cell responses to AZD1222 COVID-19 vaccine. The CDR3 consists of 13 residues. V was cut by 5 bases and J by 1 base, with 9 bases left in between. Germline V gene data show CDR1 as SGHRS and CDR2 as YFSETQ. TCRdb's table, derived via immunoSEQ multiplex PCR, lists solely in-frame clones and lacks some. The sample holds around 150,000 clones; around 84% are singletons and the top ten take roughly 4%. The starting material was peripheral blood, obtained on day 0 of AZD1222 vaccination. The receptor was derived from an adult in good health. The chain employs TRBV5-1 and TRBJ1-1, with D perhaps matching TRBD1 (5 bases). DNA of the CDR3: TGCGCCAGCAGTAGACAGCAGAACACTGAAGCTTTCTTT. Protein: CASSRQQNTEAFF.